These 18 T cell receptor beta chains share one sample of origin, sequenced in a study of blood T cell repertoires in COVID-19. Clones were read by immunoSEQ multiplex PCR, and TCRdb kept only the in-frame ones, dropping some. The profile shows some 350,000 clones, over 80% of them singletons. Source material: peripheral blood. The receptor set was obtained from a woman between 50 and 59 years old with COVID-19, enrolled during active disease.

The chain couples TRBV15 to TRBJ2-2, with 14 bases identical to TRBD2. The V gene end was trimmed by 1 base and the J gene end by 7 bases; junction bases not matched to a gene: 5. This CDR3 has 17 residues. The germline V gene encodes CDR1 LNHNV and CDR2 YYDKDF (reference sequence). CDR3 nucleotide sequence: TGTGCCACCAGCAGAGGACTAGCGGGAGGGCCGGACGGGGAGCTGTTTTTT. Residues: CATSRGLAGGPDGELFF.

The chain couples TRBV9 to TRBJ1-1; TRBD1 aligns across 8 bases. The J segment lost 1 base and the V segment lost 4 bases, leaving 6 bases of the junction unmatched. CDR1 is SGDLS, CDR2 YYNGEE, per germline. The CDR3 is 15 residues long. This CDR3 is CASSTGTGPNTEAFF. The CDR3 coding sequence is TGTGCCAGCAGCACGGGGACAGGACCGAACACTGAAGCTTTCTTT.

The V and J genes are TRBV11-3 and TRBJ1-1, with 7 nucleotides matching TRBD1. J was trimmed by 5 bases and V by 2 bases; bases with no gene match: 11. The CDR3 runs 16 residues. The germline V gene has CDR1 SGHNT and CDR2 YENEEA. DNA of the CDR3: TGTGCCAGCAGCTTACCCGGCGGGACAGCTAAGACTGAAGCTTTCTTT. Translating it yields CASSLPGGTAKTEAFF.

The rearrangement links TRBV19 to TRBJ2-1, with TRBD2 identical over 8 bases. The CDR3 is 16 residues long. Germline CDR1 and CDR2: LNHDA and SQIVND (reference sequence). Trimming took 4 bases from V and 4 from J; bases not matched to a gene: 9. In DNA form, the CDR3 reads TGTGCCAGTAGTAAATTAGCGGGACCGCCATACAATGAGCAGTTCTTC. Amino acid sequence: CASSKLAGPPYNEQFF. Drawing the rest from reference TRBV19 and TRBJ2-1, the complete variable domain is DGGITQSPKYLFRKEGQNVTLSCEQNLNHDAMYWYRQDPGQGLRLIYYSQIVNDFQKGDIAEGYSVSREKKESFPLTVTSAQKNPTAFYLCASSKLAGPPYNEQFFGPGTRLTVL.

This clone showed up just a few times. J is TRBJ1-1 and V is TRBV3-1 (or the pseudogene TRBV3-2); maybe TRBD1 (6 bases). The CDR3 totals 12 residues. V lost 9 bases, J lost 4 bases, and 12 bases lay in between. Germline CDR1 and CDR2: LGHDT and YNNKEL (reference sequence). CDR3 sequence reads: CASDRSGTEAFF. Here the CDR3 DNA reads TGTGCCAGTGACAGGTCGGGCACTGAAGCTTTCTTT.

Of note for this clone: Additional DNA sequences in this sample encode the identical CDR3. CDR3 residues: CASSLDRGDEQYF. The CDR3 nucleotides are TGTGCCAGTTCTTTGGACAGGGGCGACGAGCAGTACTTC. This sequence joins TRBV19 and TRBJ2-7; 9 bases are shared with TRBD1. The length of the CDR3 is 13 residues. Germline-derived CDR1 and CDR2 are LNHDA and SQIVND (reference sequence). After removal of 8 bases from V and 5 bases from J, the junction contained 7 bases not matched to a gene. The variable domain in full, with the rest retrieved from reference TRBV19 and TRBJ2-7, is DGGITQSPKYLFRKEGQNVTLSCEQNLNHDAMYWYRQDPGQGLRLIYYSQIVNDFQKGDIAEGYSVSREKKESFPLTVTSAQKNPTAFYLCASSLDRGDEQYFGPGTRLTVT.

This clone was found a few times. The CDR3 is CASSPSGQENTEAFF. CDR3 bases: TGTGCCAGCAGCCCGTCGGGACAGGAGAACACTGAAGCTTTCTTT. This chain uses TRBV7-9 with TRBJ1-1; TRBD1 matches 8 bases. With 5 bases clipped from V and 1 base from J, the junction kept 6 bases outside the gene matches. Germline V gives CDR1 SEHNR, CDR2 FQNEAQ (reference sequence). The CDR3 spans 15 residues.

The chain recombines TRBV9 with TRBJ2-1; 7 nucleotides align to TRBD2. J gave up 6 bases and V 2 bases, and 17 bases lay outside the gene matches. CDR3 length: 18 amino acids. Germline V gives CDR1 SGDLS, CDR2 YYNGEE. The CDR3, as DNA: TGTGCCAGCAGCGTTCCGAGCCCGGGGAGGGCCGGGGGCAATGAGCAGTTCTTC. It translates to CASSVPSPGRAGGNEQFF.

The CDR3 DNA reads TGTGCCTGGAGTGTACCTCCAGGGGCCTACGAGCAGTACTTC. This codes for CAWSVPPGAYEQYF. The chain carries TRBV30 and TRBJ2-7, with TRBD1 as a possible D gene (6 bases). Looked up from germline, CDR1 is GTSNPN and CDR2 is SVGIG (reference sequence). CDR3 length: 14 residues. V lost 0 bases to trimming and J lost 2 bases, with 11 bases between them.

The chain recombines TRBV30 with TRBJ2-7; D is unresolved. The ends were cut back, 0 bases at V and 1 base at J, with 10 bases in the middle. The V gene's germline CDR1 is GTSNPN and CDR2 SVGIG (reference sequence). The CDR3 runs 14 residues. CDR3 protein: CAWSVSFPSYEQYF. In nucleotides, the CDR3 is TGTGCCTGGAGTGTGAGCTTCCCTTCCTACGAGCAGTACTTC.

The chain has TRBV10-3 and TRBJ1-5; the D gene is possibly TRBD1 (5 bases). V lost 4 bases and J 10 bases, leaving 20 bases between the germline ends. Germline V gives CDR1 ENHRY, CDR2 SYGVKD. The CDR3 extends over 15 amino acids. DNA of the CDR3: TGTGCCATCAGTGGGGGAGGGGTAAAATGGAGTCCCCAGCATTTT. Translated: CAISGGGVKWSPQHF.

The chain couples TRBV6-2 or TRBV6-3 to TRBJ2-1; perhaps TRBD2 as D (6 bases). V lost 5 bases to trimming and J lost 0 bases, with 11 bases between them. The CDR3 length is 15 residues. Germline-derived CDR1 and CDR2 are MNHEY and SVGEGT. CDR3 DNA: TGTGCCAGCAGTAGACGACTAGACTCCTACAATGAGCAGTTCTTC. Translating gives CASSRRLDSYNEQFF.

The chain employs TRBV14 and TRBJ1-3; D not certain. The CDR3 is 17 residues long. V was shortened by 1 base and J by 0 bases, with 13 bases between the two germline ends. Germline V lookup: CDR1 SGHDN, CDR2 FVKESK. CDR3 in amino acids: CASSQAFGEISGNTIYF. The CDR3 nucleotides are TGTGCCAGCAGCCAAGCTTTTGGTGAGATCTCTGGAAACACCATATATTTT. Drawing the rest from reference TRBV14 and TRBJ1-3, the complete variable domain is EAGVTQFPSHSVIEKGQTVTLRCDPISGHDNLYWYRRVMGKEIKFLLHFVKESKQDESGMPNNRFLAERTGGTYSTLKVQPAELEDSGVYFCASSQAFGEISGNTIYFGEGSWLTVV.

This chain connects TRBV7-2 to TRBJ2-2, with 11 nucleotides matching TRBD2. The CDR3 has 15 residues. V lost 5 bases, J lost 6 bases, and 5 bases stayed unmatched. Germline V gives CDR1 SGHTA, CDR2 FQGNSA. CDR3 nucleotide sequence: TGTGCCAGCAGCCAACTAGCGGGAGCGTCCGGGGAGCTGTTTTTT. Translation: CASSQLAGASGELFF.

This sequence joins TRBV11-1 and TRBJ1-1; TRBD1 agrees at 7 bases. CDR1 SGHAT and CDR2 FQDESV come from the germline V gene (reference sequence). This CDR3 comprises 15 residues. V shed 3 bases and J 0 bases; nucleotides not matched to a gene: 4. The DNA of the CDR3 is TGTGCCAGCAGCTTGGGACAGACCATGAACACTGAAGCTTTCTTT. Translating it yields CASSLGQTMNTEAFF. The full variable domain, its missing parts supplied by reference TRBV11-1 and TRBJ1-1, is EAEVAQSPRYKITEKSQAVAFWCDPISGHATLYWYRQILGQGPELLVQFQDESVVDDSQLPKDRFSAERLKGVDSTLKIQPAELGDSAMYLCASSLGQTMNTEAFFGQGTRLTVV.

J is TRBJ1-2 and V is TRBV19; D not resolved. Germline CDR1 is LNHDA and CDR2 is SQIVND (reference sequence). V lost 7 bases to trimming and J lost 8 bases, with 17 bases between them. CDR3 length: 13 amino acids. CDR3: CASTPTPAKGYTF. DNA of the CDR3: TGTGCCAGTACCCCGACACCGGCTAAAGGCTACACCTTC. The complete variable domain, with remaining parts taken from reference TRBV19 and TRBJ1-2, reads DGGITQSPKYLFRKEGQNVTLSCEQNLNHDAMYWYRQDPGQGLRLIYYSQIVNDFQKGDIAEGYSVSREKKESFPLTVTSAQKNPTAFYLCASTPTPAKGYTFGSGTRLTVV.

The CDR3 nucleotides are TGTGCCACCAGCAGAGATGTTTCGACAGGGGGCTACTACAATGAGCAGTTCTTC. Its protein product is CATSRDVSTGGYYNEQFF. This chain connects TRBV15 to TRBJ2-1, with 10 bases aligning to TRBD1. Germline V gives CDR1 LNHNV, CDR2 YYDKDF (reference sequence). The CDR3 spans 18 residues. J gave up 3 bases and V 0 bases, and 8 bases lay outside the gene matches.

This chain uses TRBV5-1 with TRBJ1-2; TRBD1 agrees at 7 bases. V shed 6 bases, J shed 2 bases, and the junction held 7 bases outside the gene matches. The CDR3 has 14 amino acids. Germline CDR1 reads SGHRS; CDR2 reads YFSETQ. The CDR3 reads CASTRDRQNYGYTF. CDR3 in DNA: TGCGCCAGCACCCGGGACAGACAGAACTATGGCTACACCTTC.